The clone carrying this T cell receptor beta chain was observed once. Its cognate antigen is unknown. Amplification used 60 Vbeta primers and 13 Jbeta primers. The repertoire was sequenced with immunoSEQ multiplex PCR; TCRdb's copy has only in-frame clones and lacks some. There are under 300,000 clones in the sample; 84% occur only once, and more than 1.5% lies in the top ten. This record comes from a study of cytomegalovirus exposure and HLA in healthy donors. Study conclusions and caveats: Among donors in an Asian-associated ancestry cluster, a later analysis reportedly found fewer N-insertions than the roughly 610-donor mean. TCR beta sequences reportedly predicted the HLA-A and HLA-B alleles of most subjects accurately. Among the sequence variants, a highly shared cluster was likely an artifact of sequencing.

The CDR3 runs 15 residues. J was trimmed by 6 bases and V by 5 bases; bases with no gene match: 5. Germline loops: CDR1 MNHNY, CDR2 SVGAGI (reference sequence). The gene calls are TRBV6-6 and TRBJ2-1; 12 bases fit TRBD2. Material for sequencing was PBMCs. This TCR was recovered from a woman aged 40 to 50 in good health and CMV-seropositive. In nucleotides, the CDR3 is TGTGCCAGCAGTCACAGGACTAGCGGGATCAATGAGCAGTTCTTC. This codes for CASSHRTSGINEQFF.